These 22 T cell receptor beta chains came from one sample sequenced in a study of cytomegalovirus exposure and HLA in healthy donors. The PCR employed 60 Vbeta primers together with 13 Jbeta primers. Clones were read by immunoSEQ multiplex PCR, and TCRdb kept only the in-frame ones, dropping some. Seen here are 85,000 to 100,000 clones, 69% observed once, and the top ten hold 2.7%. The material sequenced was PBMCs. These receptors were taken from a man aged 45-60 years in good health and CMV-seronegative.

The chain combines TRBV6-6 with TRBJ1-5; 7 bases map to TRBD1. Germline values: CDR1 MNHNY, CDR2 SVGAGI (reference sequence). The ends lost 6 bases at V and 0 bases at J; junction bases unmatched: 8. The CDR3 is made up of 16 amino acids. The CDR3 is CASRRTGTYSNQPQHF. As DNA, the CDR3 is TGTGCCAGCAGACGGACAGGAACCTATAGCAATCAGCCCCAGCATTTT.

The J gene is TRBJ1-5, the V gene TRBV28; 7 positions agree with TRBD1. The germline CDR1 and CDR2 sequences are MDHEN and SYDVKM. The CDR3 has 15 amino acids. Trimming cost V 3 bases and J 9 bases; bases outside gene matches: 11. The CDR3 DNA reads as TGTGCCAGCAGTTTGGCGGACAGGCGCTACGGGCCCCAGCATTTT. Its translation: CASSLADRRYGPQHF.

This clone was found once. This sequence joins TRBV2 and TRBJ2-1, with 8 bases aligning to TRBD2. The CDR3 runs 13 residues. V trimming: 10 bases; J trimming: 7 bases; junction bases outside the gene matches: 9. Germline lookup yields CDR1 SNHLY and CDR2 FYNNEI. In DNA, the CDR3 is TGTGCCACCTCTCGGGAGGGAGAAAATGAGCAGTTCTTC. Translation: CATSREGENEQFF.

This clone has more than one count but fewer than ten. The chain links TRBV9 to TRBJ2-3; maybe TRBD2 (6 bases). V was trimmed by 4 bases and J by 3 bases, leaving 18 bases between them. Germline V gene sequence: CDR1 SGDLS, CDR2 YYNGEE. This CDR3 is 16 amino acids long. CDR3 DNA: TGTGCCAGCAGCACCCGGGGTAGCGGTAATACAGATACGCAGTATTTT. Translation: CASSTRGSGNTDTQYF.

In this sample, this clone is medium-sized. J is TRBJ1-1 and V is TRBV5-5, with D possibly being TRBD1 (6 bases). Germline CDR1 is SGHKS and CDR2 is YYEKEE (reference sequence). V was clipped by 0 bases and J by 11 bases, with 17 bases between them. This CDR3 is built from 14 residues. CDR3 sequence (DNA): TGTGCCAGCAGCTTGGTGGACAGTTGGGAAGGGGCTTTCTTT. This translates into CASSLVDSWEGAFF. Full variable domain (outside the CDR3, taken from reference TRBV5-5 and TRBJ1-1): DAGVTQSPTHLIKTRGQQVTLRCSPISGHKSVSWYQQVLGQGPQFIFQYYEKEERGRGNFPDRFSARQFPNYSSELNVNALLLGDSALYLCASSLVDSWEGAFFGQGTRLTVV.

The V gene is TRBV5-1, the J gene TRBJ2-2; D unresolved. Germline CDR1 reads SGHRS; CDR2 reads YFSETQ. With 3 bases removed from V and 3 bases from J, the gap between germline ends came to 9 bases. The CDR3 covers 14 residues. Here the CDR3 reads CASSSEPYTGELFF. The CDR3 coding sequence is TGCGCCAGCAGCTCTGAGCCGTACACCGGGGAGCTGTTTTTT.

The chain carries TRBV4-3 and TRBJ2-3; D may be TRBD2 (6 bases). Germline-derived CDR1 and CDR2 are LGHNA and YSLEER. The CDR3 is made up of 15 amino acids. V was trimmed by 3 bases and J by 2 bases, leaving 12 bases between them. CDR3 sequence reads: CASSHGGRTTDTQYF. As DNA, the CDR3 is TGCGCCAGCAGCCACGGGGGACGTACCACAGATACGCAGTATTTT.

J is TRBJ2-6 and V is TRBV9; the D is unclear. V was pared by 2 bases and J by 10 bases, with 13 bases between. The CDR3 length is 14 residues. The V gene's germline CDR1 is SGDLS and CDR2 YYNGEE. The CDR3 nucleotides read TGTGCCAGCAGCGTGGCCGGGTACGCAAACGTCCTGACTTTC. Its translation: CASSVAGYANVLTF.

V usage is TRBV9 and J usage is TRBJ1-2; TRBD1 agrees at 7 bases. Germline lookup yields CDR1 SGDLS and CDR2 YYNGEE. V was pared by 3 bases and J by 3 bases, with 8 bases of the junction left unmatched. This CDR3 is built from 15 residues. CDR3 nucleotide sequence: TGTGCCAGCAGCGCTGCGGGGCAGGGGGACTATGGCTACACCTTC. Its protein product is CASSAAGQGDYGYTF.

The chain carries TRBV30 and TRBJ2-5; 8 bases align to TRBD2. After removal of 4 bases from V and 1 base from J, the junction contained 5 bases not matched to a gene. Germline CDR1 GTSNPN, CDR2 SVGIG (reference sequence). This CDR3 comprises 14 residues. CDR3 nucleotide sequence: TGTGCCTGGACCAGCGGGGGTCTCCAAGAGACCCAGTACTTC. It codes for CAWTSGGLQETQYF. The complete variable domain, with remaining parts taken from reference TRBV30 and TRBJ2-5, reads SQTIHQWPATLVQPVGSPLSLECTVEGTSNPNLYWYRQAAGRGLQLLFYSVGIGQISSEVPQNLSASRPQDRQFILSSKKLLLSDSGFYLCAWTSGGLQETQYFGPGTRLLVL.

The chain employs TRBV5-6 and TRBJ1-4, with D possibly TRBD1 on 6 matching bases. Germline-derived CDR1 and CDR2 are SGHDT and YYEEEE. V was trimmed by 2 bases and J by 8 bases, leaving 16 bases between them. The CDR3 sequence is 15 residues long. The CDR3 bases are TGTGCCAGCAGCTTTTTTTCTGGAACAGGGGAAAAACTGTTTTTT. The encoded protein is CASSFFSGTGEKLFF.

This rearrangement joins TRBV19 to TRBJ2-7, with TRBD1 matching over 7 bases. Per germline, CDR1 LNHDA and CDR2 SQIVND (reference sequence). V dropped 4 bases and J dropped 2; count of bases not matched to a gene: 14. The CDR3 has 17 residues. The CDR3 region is CASSTITGTAGPYEQYF. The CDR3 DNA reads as TGTGCCAGTAGTACAATAACCGGGACAGCCGGCCCCTACGAGCAGTACTTC. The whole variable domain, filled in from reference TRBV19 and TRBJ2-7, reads DGGITQSPKYLFRKEGQNVTLSCEQNLNHDAMYWYRQDPGQGLRLIYYSQIVNDFQKGDIAEGYSVSREKKESFPLTVTSAQKNPTAFYLCASSTITGTAGPYEQYFGPGTRLTVT.

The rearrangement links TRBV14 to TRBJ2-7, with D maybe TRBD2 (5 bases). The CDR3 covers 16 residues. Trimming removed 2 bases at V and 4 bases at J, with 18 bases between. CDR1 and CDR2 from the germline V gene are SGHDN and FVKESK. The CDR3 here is CASSQTTPAVTYEQYF. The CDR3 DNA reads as TGTGCCAGCAGCCAAACCACCCCAGCGGTAACATACGAGCAGTACTTC.

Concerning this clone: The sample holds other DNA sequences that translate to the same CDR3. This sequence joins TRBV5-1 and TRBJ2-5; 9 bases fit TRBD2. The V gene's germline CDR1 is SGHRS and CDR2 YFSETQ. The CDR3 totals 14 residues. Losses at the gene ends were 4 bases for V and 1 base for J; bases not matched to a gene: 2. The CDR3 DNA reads TGCGCCAGCAGCCTTAGCGGGGGCCAAGAGACCCAGTACTTC. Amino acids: CASSLSGGQETQYF.

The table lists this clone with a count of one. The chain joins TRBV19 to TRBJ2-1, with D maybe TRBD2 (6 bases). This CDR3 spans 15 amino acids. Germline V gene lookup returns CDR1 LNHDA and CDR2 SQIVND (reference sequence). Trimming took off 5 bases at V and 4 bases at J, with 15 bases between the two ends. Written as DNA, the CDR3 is TGTGCCAGTAGTTCGAGGGACTCAACATACAATGAGCAGTTCTTC. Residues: CASSSRDSTYNEQFF. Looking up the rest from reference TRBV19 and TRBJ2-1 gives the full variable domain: DGGITQSPKYLFRKEGQNVTLSCEQNLNHDAMYWYRQDPGQGLRLIYYSQIVNDFQKGDIAEGYSVSREKKESFPLTVTSAQKNPTAFYLCASSSRDSTYNEQFFGPGTRLTVL.

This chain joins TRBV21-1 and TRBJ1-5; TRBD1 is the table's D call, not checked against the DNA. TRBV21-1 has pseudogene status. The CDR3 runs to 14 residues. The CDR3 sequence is CASSKGDRNQPQHF. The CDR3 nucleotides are TGTGCCAGCAGCAAAGGGGACAGAAATCAGCCCCAGCATTTT.

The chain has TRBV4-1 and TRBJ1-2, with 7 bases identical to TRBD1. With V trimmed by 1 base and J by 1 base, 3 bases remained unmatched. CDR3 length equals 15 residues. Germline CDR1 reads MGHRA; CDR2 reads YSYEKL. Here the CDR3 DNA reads TGCGCCAGCAGCCAAGGGACAGGAGGTAACTATGGCTACACCTTC. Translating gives CASSQGTGGNYGYTF.

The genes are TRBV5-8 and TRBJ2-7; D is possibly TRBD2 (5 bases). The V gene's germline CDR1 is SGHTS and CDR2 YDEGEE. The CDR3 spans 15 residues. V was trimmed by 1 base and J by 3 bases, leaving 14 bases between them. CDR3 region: CASSLYGNSYYEQYF. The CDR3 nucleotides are TGTGCCAGCAGCTTGTACGGGAACTCCTACTACGAGCAGTACTTC. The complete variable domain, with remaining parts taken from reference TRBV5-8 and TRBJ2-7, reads EAGVTQSPTHLIKTRGQQATLRCSPISGHTSVYWYQQALGLGLQFLLWYDEGEERNRGNFPPRFSGRQFPNYSSELNVNALELEDSALYLCASSLYGNSYYEQYFGPGTRLTVT.

In nucleotides, the CDR3 is TGTGCCAGCAGCTTGAGCAGGTTCACAGATACGCAGTATTTT. This sequence encodes CASSLSRFTDTQYF. This chain links TRBV7-6 with TRBJ2-3; D remains ambiguous. The CDR3 has 14 residues. Trimming left V 3 bases short and J 2 bases short, with 9 bases between. Germline CDR1 SGHVS, CDR2 FNYEAQ.

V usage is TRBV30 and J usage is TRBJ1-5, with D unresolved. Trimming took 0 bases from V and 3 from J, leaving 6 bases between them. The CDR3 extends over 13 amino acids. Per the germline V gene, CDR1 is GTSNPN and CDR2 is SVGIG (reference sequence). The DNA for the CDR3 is TGTGCCTGGAGTGTCAGGATCAATCAGCCCCAGCATTTT. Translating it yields CAWSVRINQPQHF.

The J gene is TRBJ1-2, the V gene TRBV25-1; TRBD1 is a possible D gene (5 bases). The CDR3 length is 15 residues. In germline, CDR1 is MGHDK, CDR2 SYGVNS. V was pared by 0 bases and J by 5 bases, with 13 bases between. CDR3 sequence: CASSEYHSGAYGYTF. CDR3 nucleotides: TGTGCCAGCAGTGAATATCACAGCGGGGCTTATGGCTACACCTTC.

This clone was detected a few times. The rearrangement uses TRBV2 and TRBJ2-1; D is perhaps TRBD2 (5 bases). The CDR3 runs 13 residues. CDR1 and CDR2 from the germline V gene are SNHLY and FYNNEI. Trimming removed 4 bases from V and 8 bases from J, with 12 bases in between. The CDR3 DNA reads TGTGCCAGCAGTGTATGGGCGGGCCATGAGCAGTTCTTC. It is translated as CASSVWAGHEQFF. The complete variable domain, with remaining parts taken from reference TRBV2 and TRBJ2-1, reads EPEVTQTPSHQVTQMGQEVILRCVPISNHLYFYWYRQILGQKVEFLVSFYNNEISEKSEIFDDQFSVERPDGSNFTLKIRSTKLEDSAMYFCASSVWAGHEQFFGPGTRLTVL.